One and the same sample provided the 4 T cell receptor beta chains below, sequenced in a study of blood T cells in healthy people across ages. Through a sample-barcoded 5' primer and a J-beta primer mix, a second PCR was run for roughly 6 to 11 cycles. TCRdb recomputed calls from the 5' RACE reads with MiXCR, one row per CDR3 protein. The sample contains about 1.7 million distinct CDR3 sequences, under 30% of which appear only once. Specimen: blood. These receptors originate from a young woman in good health.

Note on this clonotype: One junction end does not reproduce the germline sequence, and a read error may be involved. The chain couples TRBV5-1 to TRBJ2-7, with D possibly matching TRBD1 (5 bases). Germline CDR1 is SGHRS and CDR2 is YFSETQ. This CDR3 is built from 14 residues. CDR3 nucleotides: TGCGCCAGCACCTTGCAGGGTACTATCGACGAGCAGTACTTC. Translated, it gives CASTLQGTIDEQYF. The whole variable domain, remainder taken from reference TRBV5-1 and TRBJ2-7, is KAGVTQTPRYLIKTRGQQVTLSCSPISGHRSVSWYQQTPGQGLQFLFEYFSETQRNKGNFPGRFSGRQFSNSRSEMNVSTLELGDSALYLCASTLQGTIDEQYFGPGTRLTVT.

This clonotype was counted ten times or more. The rearrangement uses TRBV11-2 and TRBJ2-1, with 7 bases identical to TRBD2. Germline values: CDR1 SGHAT, CDR2 FQNNGV. The CDR3 totals 17 residues. J was trimmed by 2 bases and V by 0 bases; bases with no gene match: 7. Written as DNA, the CDR3 is TGTGCCAGCAGCTTAGAAAGTAGCGGGCTCGCCTACAATGAGCAGTTCTTC. This sequence encodes CASSLESSGLAYNEQFF. Full variable domain (rest looked up from reference TRBV11-2 and TRBJ2-1): EAGVAQSPRYKIIEKRQSVAFWCNPISGHATLYWYQQILGQGPKLLIQFQNNGVVDDSQLPKDRFSAERLKGVDSTLKIQPAKLEDSAVYLCASSLESSGLAYNEQFFGPGTRLTVL.

Of note for this clonotype: A read error is possible here, since a much larger clone lies one base away. The rearrangement links TRBV10-3 to TRBJ2-5; a weak D match, TRBD2 (6 bases). The CDR3 length is 11 residues. Germline V lookup: CDR1 ENHRY, CDR2 SYGVKD. V was pared by 10 bases and J by 5 bases, with 11 bases between. The CDR3 here is CATEAGETQYF. CDR3 nucleotide sequence: TGTGCCACCGAGGCGGGGGAGACCCAGTACTTC.

The chain employs TRBV24-1 and TRBJ2-3, with 7 bases aligning to TRBD2. The trim removed 6 bases at V and 2 bases at J, leaving 4 bases unmatched. There are 14 residues in the CDR3. Germline V lookup: CDR1 KGHDR, CDR2 SFDVKD. The CDR3 is CATSKGGPTDTQYF. The CDR3 nucleotides read TGTGCCACCAGTAAGGGAGGGCCCACAGATACGCAGTATTTT.